This T cell receptor (beta chain) was recovered during a study of CD8 T cells in ankylosing spondylitis. This CDR3 has 14 amino acids. V was cut by 3 bases and J by 2 bases, with 14 bases left in between. Germline V gives CDR1 DFQATT, CDR2 SNEGSKA (reference sequence). Study-level results: Ankylosing spondylitis blood seemed to carry a telltale TCR beta motif made of seven or eight highly homologous variants. Disease-linked clones bore a CD8+ phenotype and were relatively rare in peripheral blood.

Concerning this clonotype: What it binds is not known.

TCRdb reanalysed the 5' RACE reads using MiXCR and keeps one entry per CDR3 protein. Of fewer than 200,000 distinct CDR3 sequences in the sample, about 20% were seen once. This chain connects TRBV20-1 to TRBJ2-7; D call uncertain. This receptor was taken from a male donor aged 10 to 30 with ankylosing spondylitis or in good health (not recorded which). Sequenced material: blood, either unsorted or a sorted T cell fraction (not recorded which). The CDR3 protein is CSARSLAGTYEQYV. The CDR3 DNA reads TGCAGTGCTAGGTCCCTGGCAGGCACCTACGAGCAGTACGTC.